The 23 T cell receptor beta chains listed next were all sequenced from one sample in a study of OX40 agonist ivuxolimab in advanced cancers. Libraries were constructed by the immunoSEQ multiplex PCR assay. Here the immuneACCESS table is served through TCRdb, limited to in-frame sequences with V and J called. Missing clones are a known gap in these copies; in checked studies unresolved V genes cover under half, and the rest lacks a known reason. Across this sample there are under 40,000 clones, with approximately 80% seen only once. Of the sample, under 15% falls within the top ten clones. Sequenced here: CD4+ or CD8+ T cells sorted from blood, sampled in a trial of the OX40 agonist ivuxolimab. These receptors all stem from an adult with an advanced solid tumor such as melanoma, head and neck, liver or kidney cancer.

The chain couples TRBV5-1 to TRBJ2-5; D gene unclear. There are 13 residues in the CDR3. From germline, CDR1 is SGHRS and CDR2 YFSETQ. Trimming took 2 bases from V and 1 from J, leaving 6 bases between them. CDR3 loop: CASSFDGQETQYF. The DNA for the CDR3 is TGCGCCAGCAGCTTCGACGGCCAAGAGACCCAGTACTTC.

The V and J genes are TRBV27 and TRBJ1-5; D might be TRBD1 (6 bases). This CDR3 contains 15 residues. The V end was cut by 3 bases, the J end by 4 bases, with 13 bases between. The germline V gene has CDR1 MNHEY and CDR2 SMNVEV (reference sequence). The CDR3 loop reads CASSFGGAGNQPQHF. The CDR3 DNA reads TGTGCCAGCAGTTTTGGGGGGGCCGGAAATCAGCCCCAGCATTTT.

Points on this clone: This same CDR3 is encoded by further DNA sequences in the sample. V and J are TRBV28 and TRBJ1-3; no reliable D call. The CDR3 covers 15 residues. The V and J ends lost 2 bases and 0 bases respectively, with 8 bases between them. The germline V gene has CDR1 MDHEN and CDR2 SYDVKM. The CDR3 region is CASSLEGSSGNTIYF. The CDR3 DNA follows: TGTGCCAGCAGTTTAGAGGGAAGCTCTGGAAACACCATATATTTT.

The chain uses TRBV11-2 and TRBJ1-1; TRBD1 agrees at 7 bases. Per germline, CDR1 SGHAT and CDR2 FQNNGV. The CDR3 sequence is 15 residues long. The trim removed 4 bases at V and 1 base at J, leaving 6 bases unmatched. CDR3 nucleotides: TGTGCCAGCAGCTGGAGACAGGGAGAGAACACTGAAGCTTTCTTT. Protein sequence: CASSWRQGENTEAFF.

In nucleotides, the CDR3 is TGCAGCCCGAAACTGATCACAGATACGCAGTATTTT. Its protein product is CSPKLITDTQYF. V gene TRBV29-1 combines with J gene TRBJ2-3; D unresolved. This CDR3 region has 12 residues. Trimming cost V 8 bases and J 2 bases, with 11 bases left between them. Germline V gene lookup returns CDR1 SQVTM and CDR2 ANQGSEA.

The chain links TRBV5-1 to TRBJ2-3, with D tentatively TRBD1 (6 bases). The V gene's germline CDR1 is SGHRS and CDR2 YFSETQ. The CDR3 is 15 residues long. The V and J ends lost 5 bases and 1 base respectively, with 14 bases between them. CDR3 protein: CASSGTGQRTDTQYF. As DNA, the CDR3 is TGCGCCAGCAGTGGGACCGGACAGCGCACAGATACGCAGTATTTT.

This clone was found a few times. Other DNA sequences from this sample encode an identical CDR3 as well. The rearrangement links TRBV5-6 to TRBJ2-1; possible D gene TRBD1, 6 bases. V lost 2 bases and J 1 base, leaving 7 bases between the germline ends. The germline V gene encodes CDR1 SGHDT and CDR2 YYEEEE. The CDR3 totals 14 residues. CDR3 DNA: TGTGCCAGCAGCTTAAGGGGGTCCTACAATGAGCAGTTCTTC. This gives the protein CASSLRGSYNEQFF.

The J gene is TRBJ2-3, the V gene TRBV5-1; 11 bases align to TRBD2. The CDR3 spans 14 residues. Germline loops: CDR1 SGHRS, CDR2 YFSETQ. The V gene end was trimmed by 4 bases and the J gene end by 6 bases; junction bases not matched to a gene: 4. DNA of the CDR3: TGCGCCAGCAGCGAACGACTAGCGGGGGATACGCAGTATTTT. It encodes CASSERLAGDTQYF. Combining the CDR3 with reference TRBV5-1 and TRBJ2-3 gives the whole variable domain KAGVTQTPRYLIKTRGQQVTLSCSPISGHRSVSWYQQTPGQGLQFLFEYFSETQRNKGNFPGRFSGRQFSNSRSEMNVSTLELGDSALYLCASSERLAGDTQYFGPGTRLTVL.

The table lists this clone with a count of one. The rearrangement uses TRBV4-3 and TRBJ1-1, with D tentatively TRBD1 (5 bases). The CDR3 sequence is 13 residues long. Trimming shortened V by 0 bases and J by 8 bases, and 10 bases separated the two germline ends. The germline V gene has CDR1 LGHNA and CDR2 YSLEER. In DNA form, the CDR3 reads TGCGCCAGCAGCCAAGATAGGGCAGGGGAAGCTTTCTTT. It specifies CASSQDRAGEAFF.

The CDR3 DNA is TGTGCCATCAGTTACTCCGGGACTAGCGGAGTATACAATGAGCAGTTCTTC. This gives the protein CAISYSGTSGVYNEQFF. The chain recombines TRBV10-3 with TRBJ2-1, with 11 bases lining up with TRBD2. Unmatched junction bases numbered 10, after V lost 5 bases and J lost 4 bases. This CDR3 spans 17 amino acids. Germline V gene data show CDR1 as ENHRY and CDR2 as SYGVKD.

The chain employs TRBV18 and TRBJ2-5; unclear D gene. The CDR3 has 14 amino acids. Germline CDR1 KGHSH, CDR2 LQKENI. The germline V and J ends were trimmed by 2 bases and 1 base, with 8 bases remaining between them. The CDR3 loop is CASSPFGPQETQYF. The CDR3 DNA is TGTGCCAGCTCACCATTCGGGCCCCAAGAGACCCAGTACTTC.

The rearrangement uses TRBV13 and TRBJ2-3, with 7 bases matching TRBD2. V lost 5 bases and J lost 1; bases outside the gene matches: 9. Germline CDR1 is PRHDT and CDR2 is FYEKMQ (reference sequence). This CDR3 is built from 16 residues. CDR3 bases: TGTGCCAGCAGCAACACCGGGACTAAGCGCACAGATACGCAGTATTTT. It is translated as CASSNTGTKRTDTQYF.

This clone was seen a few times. The chain's CDR3 is CASSVDRLNTGELFF. CDR3 nucleotides: TGTGCCAGCAGCGTCGACAGGCTAAACACCGGGGAGCTGTTTTTT. The chain links TRBV28 to TRBJ2-2, with a weak D call TRBD1 (6 bases). Trimming left V 6 bases short and J 2 bases short, with 13 bases between. Germline CDR1 MDHEN, CDR2 SYDVKM. CDR3 size: 15 residues. Complete variable domain (other parts from reference TRBV28 and TRBJ2-2): DVKVTQSSRYLVKRTGEKVFLECVQDMDHENMFWYRQDPGLGLRLIYFSYDVKMKEKGDIPEGYSVSREKKERFSLILESASTNQTSMYLCASSVDRLNTGELFFGEGSRLTVL.

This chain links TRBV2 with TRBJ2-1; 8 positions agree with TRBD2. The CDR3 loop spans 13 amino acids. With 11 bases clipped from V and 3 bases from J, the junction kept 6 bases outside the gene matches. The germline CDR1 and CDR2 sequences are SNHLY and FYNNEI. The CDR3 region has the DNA TGTGCCGTCTCGCTAGCGGGCTACAATGAGCAGTTCTTC. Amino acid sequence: CAVSLAGYNEQFF.

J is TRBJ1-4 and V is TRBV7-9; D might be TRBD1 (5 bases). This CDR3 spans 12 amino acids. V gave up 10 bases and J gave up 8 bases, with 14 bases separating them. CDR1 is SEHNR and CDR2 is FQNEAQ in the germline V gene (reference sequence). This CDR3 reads CATKTGGEKLFF. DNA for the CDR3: TGTGCCACCAAAACCGGGGGGGAAAAACTGTTTTTT. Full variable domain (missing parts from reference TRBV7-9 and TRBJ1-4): DTGVSQNPRHKITKRGQNVTFRCDPISEHNRLYWYRQTLGQGPEFLTYFQNEAQLEKSRLLSDRFSAERPKGSFSTLEIQRTEQGDSAMYLCATKTGGEKLFFGSGTQLSVL.

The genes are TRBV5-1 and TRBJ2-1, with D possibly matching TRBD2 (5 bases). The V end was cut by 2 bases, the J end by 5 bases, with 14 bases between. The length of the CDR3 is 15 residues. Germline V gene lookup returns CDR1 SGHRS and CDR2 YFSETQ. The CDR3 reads CASSFRLAEDNEQFF. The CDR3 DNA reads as TGCGCCAGCAGCTTCCGGCTAGCCGAGGACAATGAGCAGTTCTTC.

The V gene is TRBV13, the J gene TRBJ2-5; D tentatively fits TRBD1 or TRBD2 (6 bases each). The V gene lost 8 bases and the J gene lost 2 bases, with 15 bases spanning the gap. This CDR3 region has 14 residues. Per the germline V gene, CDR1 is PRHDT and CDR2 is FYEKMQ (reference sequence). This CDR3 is CASRRWGAQETQYF. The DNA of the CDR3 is TGTGCCAGCCGCCGATGGGGGGCGCAAGAGACCCAGTACTTC.

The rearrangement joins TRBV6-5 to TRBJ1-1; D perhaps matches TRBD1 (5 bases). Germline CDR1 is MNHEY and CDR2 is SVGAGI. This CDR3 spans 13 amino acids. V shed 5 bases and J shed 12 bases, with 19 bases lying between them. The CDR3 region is CASSPGRPQDTFF. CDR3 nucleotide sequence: TGTGCCAGCAGTCCGGGACGACCCCAGGATACTTTCTTT.

CDR3 DNA sequence: TGCGCCAGCAGCCAGGGTACGGAGGGGAGAATGCAGTACTTC. As protein: CASSQGTEGRMQYF. The gene calls are TRBV4-1 and TRBJ2-7; weak D call: TRBD2 (6 bases). From germline, CDR1 is MGHRA and CDR2 YSYEKL. The CDR3 spans 14 residues. Trimming removed 3 bases from V and 9 bases from J, with 18 bases in between.

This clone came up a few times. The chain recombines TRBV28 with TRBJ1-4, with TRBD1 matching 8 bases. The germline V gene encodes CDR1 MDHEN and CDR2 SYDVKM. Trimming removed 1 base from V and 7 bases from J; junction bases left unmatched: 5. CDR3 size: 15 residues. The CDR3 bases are TGTGCCAGCAGTTTATCTTCAGGGGGCCGTGAAAAACTGTTTTTT. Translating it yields CASSLSSGGREKLFF. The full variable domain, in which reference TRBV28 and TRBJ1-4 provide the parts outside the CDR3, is DVKVTQSSRYLVKRTGEKVFLECVQDMDHENMFWYRQDPGLGLRLIYFSYDVKMKEKGDIPEGYSVSREKKERFSLILESASTNQTSMYLCASSLSSGGREKLFFGSGTQLSVL.

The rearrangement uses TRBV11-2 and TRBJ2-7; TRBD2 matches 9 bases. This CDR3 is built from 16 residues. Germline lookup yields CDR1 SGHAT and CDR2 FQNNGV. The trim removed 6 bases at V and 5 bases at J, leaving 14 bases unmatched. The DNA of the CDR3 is TGTGCCAGCAGTGTAGCGGGAGTTAGTCGTGCCCACGAGCAGTACTTC. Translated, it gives CASSVAGVSRAHEQYF.

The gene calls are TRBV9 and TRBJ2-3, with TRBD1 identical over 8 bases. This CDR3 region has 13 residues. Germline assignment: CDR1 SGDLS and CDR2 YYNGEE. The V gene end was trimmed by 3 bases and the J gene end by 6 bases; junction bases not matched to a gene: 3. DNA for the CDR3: TGTGCCAGCAGCGCGAGACAGGGGGATACGCAGTATTTT. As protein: CASSARQGDTQYF.

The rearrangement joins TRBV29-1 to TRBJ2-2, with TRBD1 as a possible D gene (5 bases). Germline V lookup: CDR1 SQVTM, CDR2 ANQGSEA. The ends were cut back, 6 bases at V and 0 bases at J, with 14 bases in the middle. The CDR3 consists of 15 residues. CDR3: CSVHTQGSNTGELFF. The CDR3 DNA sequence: TGCAGCGTGCATACCCAGGGATCGAACACCGGGGAGCTGTTTTTT.